This TCR beta chain was captured in a study of OX40 agonist ivuxolimab in advanced cancers. Overall study: The patients received agonistic anti-OX40 (CD134) antibody ivuxolimab.

Measured with immunoSEQ multiplex PCR; TCRdb has only the in-frame clones, and not every one. The sample comprises some 60,000 clones, about 90% of which are singletons, and around 2% rests with the top ten. A note on this clone: The antigen is not known.

From germline, CDR1 is SEHNR and CDR2 FQNEAQ (reference sequence). Trimming at V came to 2 bases and at J to 11 bases, leaving 1 base not matched to a gene. This CDR3 has 12 amino acids. Study-wide results and limits: Also present in some nonresponders was a low level of normalized T-cell clonal expansion.

The chain uses TRBV7-9 and TRBJ2-5; 11 nucleotides align to TRBD2. Specimen: CD4+ or CD8+ T cells sorted from blood, collected in a trial of the OX40 agonist ivuxolimab. This clonotype was sampled from an adult with an advanced solid tumor such as melanoma, head and neck, liver or kidney cancer. The CDR3 coding sequence is TGTGCCAGCAGCTTAACTAGCGGGAGTCAGTACTTC. Translation gives CASSLTSGSQYF.